This T cell receptor (beta chain) was recorded in a study of cytomegalovirus exposure and HLA in healthy donors. TCRdb's table, derived via immunoSEQ multiplex PCR, lists solely in-frame clones and lacks some. The table records 180,000 or so clones, about 89% of them present only once. Concerning this clone itself: What it binds is not known.

Study results and limitations: Most TCR sequences proved rare, with some public TCRs found in many donors. Subsequent analysis found a tendency for first-cohort TCR clusters to co-occur within the 120 or so validation repertoires. The study put about 180 TCR beta chains on its list as cytomegalovirus-associated.

The receptor comes from a man aged 30 to 39 in good health and CMV-seropositive. The material sequenced was PBMCs.

CDR3 nucleotide sequence: TGTGCCAGCAGTGAAGAGACGACTAATGAAAAACTGTTTTTT. The encoded protein is CASSEETTNEKLFF. The chain has TRBV2 and TRBJ1-4, with unresolved D. Germline CDR1 and CDR2: SNHLY and FYNNEI. V was trimmed by 1 base and J by 2 bases, leaving 5 bases between them. The CDR3 totals 14 residues. The full variable domain, in which reference TRBV2 and TRBJ1-4 provide the parts outside the CDR3, is EPEVTQTPSHQVTQMGQEVILRCVPISNHLYFYWYRQILGQKVEFLVSFYNNEISEKSEIFDDQFSVERPDGSNFTLKIRSTKLEDSAMYFCASSEETTNEKLFFGSGTQLSVL.